This record concerns one T cell receptor beta chain sequence. The antigen is unknown. The CDR3 spans 12 residues. CDR1 is SGHTA and CDR2 is FQGNSA in the germline V gene. V was clipped by 0 bases and J by 13 bases, with 7 bases between them. The data were obtained in a study of CD8+ T cells in alopecia areata. Findings and caveats of the study: Normal scalp showed lower clonality than lesional scalp, especially alopecia totalis/universalis.

PBMCs were stained for CD3, CD4 and CD8, and CD4+ and CD8+ T cells were sorted. It was cDNA, reverse transcribed from extracted RNA, that served as the sequencing template. TCRdb keeps only in-frame clones here, not all; method: immunoSEQ multiplex PCR. In the table there are over 120,000 clones, 58% of which are singletons. Material: CD4+ T cells sorted from blood, obtained at week 0. The chain links TRBV7-2 to TRBJ1-6; D not certain. The TCR was taken from a human donor with alopecia areata. The CDR3 here is CASSLAQSPLHF. For the CDR3, the DNA is TGTGCCAGCAGCTTAGCCCAGTCTCCCCTCCACTTT.